This T cell receptor beta chain came from a study of T-cell memory formation after mild COVID-19 (dated by TCRdb to the early 2020s). A note on the overall study: TCR sequence clusters from the two donors were found to be largely donor specific. Longitudinal TCRalpha and TCRbeta repertoire sequencing tracked T-cell clones expanding and contracting after mild COVID-19 in a couple of donors. The cohort comprised two young, previously healthy adult volunteers, one female and one male.

This clonotype came up many times. Its target antigen remains unknown. Qualities for individual bases were not recorded, and no much larger clone is one base off. TCRdb lists the instrument as Illumina NovaSeq 6000. Using 5'RACE with constant-segment primers, TCRalpha and TCRbeta cDNA libraries were constructed, with sample barcodes and unique molecular identifiers added in the process. RNA was extracted from every sample with Trizol reagent. The libraries were amplified in two PCR steps, and the second step added a second sample barcode and Illumina TruSeq adapters. Sequencing of the libraries was done on an Illumina NovaSeq, producing 2 x 150 bp paired-end reads. The paper's processing steps were these. With migec v1.2.7, reads were demultiplexed and then collapsed into UMI-guided consensus sequences. Using mixcr v2.1.11, UMI consensuses were aligned to TRA and TRB V and J templates and then assembled into clonotypes. A clonotype was counted as expanded or contracted only when both edgeR and NoisET called the clonotype significant, with the noise models trained on biological replicates. For edgeR calls, the thresholds were a false discovery rate-adjusted p below 0.01 and a log2 fold-change of 1. PCA with hierarchical clustering of max-normalized trajectories of the 1000 most abundant clonotypes was used as exploratory dynamics analysis. The CD4 or CD8 phenotype of responding clones was assigned using the separately sequenced CD4+ and CD8+ repertoires. TCRdb's own reprocessing of the public reads used fastp at Q25 and MiXCR and kept productive beta chains. Every CDR3 protein is listed once, alongside the most common genes and DNA of its rows. These V and J calls are TCRdb output, not the study's own analysis. The sample contains tens of thousands of distinct CDR3 sequences, approximately 8.3% of them found a single time. The ten largest make up just under 30% of the sample.

The study at large found these results: Contracting CD4+ clones turned up mainly in the CM and EM memory subsets, whereas EMRA was where CD8+ clones were enriched. Balanced CD4/CD8 phenotypes were observed for clones contracting from day 15 to 85, whereas a bias towards CD4+ was observed for a second wave of clones expanding from day 15 to 37. Some responding clones were found in pre-infection memory, which suggests that pre-existing cross-reactive memory T cells took part in the SARS-CoV-2 response. SARS-CoV-2 specificity of the second-wave clones peaking on day 37 was not confirmed. Only two mild cases were covered by the study, and larger cohorts that include severe cases with pre-infection samples were considered necessary.

PBMCs were isolated by Ficoll-Paque density gradient centrifugation. The material sequenced was PBMCs or a T cell subset sorted from them (not recorded which). The clonotype was recovered from a man between 18 and 35 years old who had mild COVID-19 (a few samples of this study predate the infection). The sample titles of this study are shuffled in the database, so cell type and time point are left out; the donor was told from shared clones.

The bases read TGTGCCAGCAGCTTTTCTGGACAGGCCACAGATACGCAGTATTTT. Its coded protein is CASSFSGQATDTQYF. Here the chain combines TRBV7-9 and TRBJ2-3; 7 central bases correspond to TRBD1. For this chain, trimming is 3 bases at the V end and 2 bases at the J end, and the number of junction bases without a gene match is 5. CDR1 SEHNR and CDR2 FQNEAQ are derived from the germline V gene (reference sequence). Reading from cysteine to phenylalanine, the CDR3 counts 15 amino acids. Only CDR3 DNA is held: 45 bases, read in frame from base 1.